This T cell receptor beta chain was documented in a study of PD-1 blockade in classical Hodgkin lymphoma. Broader study findings: Why the repertoires differ is still unclear, perhaps disease activity or prior therapy. CD4+ but not CD8+ TCR diversity rose significantly by C4D1. Newly diagnosed patients had diversity similar to the baseline diversity of complete responders. Reported baseline diversity: healthy donors highest, relapsed/refractory patients lowest.

The germline V gene encodes CDR1 SGHRS and CDR2 YFSETQ. V was pared by 3 bases and J by 2 bases, with 16 bases between. The CDR3 is made up of 16 amino acids. Data came from immunoSEQ multiplex PCR; TCRdb stores just in-frame clones and leaves some out. The sample comprises about 47,000 clones, around 80% of which are singletons, and around 19% rests with the top ten. Time point in this sample: cycle 4 day 1 (C4D1), after more than 5 weeks of nivolumab. Every patient experienced relapse after autologous stem cell transplantation, and brentuximab vedotin exposure varied. There are a few counts of this clone. The antigen remains undetermined.

This chain uses TRBV5-1 with TRBJ2-3, with D tentatively TRBD2 (5 bases). The sample was peripheral blood mononuclear cells (PBMCs), taken before the fourth cycle of nivolumab. The TCR originated in a human donor with classical Hodgkin lymphoma. The CDR3 sequence: CASSYGSGGPTDTQYF. CDR3 coding DNA: TGCGCCAGCAGCTATGGATCAGGAGGACCCACAGATACGCAGTATTTT. Based on the CDR3 plus reference TRBV5-1 and TRBJ2-3, the full variable domain is KAGVTQTPRYLIKTRGQQVTLSCSPISGHRSVSWYQQTPGQGLQFLFEYFSETQRNKGNFPGRFSGRQFSNSRSEMNVSTLELGDSALYLCASSYGSGGPTDTQYFGPGTRLTVL.